Listed below are T cell receptor beta chains from one sample, sequenced in a study of T cell changes during pregnancy in multiple sclerosis. Method: immunoSEQ multiplex PCR; TCRdb's copy keeps in-frame clones and lacks some. The repertoire consists of around 71,000 clones, with about 92% occurring once and the leading ten covering about 1%. This specimen consisted of peripheral blood, obtained in the third trimester of pregnancy. Receptor source: a female donor with multiple sclerosis, enrolled in a pregnancy study. The CDR3 runs from the conserved cysteine through the conserved F or W. A D gene is named only where the DNA matches it firmly. Clone size is shown for a subset of rows, as once, few, many or a class of expanded clone.

abundance,d_gene,v_gene,j_gene,CDR3aa,CDR3nt
few,.,TRBV4-2,TRBJ2-7,CASSQGGLFSYEQYF,TGTGCCAGCAGCCAAGGCGGACTATTCTCCTACGAGCAGTACTTC
.,TRBD1,TRBV4-1,TRBJ2-2,CASRGTGTNTGELFF,TGCGCCAGCAGGGGGACAGGGACGAACACCGGGGAGCTGTTTTTT
.,TRBD1,TRBV5-1,TRBJ2-1,CASSLQGAHGNEQFF,TGCGCCAGCAGCTTACAGGGGGCGCATGGCAATGAGCAGTTCTTC
.,TRBD2,TRBV7-2,TRBJ2-1,CASSLRLAGGSSYNEQFF,TGTGCCAGCAGCCTGAGACTAGCGGGAGGGAGCTCCTACAATGAGCAGTTCTTC
.,TRBD2,TRBV7-2,TRBJ2-4,CASSLRLAGMQNIQYF,TGTGCCAGCAGCTTAAGGCTAGCGGGCATGCAAAACATTCAGTACTTC
.,TRBD1,TRBV19,TRBJ1-4,CASRRFGTGNEKLFF,TGTGCCAGCCGGAGATTCGGGACAGGGAATGAAAAACTGTTTTTT
.,.,TRBV7-3,TRBJ2-3,CASAPDMGADTQYF,TGTGCCAGCGCCCCCGACATGGGCGCAGATACGCAGTATTTT
.,.,TRBV10-3,TRBJ2-2,CAISFVTGELFF,TGTGCCATCAGCTTTGTAACCGGGGAGCTGTTTTTT
.,TRBD2,TRBV4-2,TRBJ2-1,CASSQDLGTSGRADGNEQFF,TGTGCCAGCAGCCAAGATCTGGGGACTAGCGGGAGGGCCGATGGAAATGAGCAGTTCTTC
.,.,TRBV30,TRBJ1-2,CAWSDRLSDGYTF,TGTGCCTGGAGTGATCGGTTGAGCGATGGCTACACCTTC
.,.,TRBV7-2,TRBJ1-1,CASSGGGLNTEAFF,TGTGCCAGCAGCGGGGGGGGTCTGAACACTGAAGCTTTCTTT
.,TRBD2,TRBV7-3,TRBJ2-1,CASSFGGLLGDEQFF,TGTGCCAGCAGCTTCGGGGGACTACTTGGCGATGAGCAGTTCTTC